This TCR beta chain was captured by sequencing in a study of graft-versus-host responses after intestinal transplantation. Germline CDR1 is GTSNPN and CDR2 is SVGIG (reference sequence). CDR3 length equals 13 residues. V was clipped by 5 bases and J by 4 bases; unmatched bases: 5. Data came from immunoSEQ multiplex PCR; TCRdb stores just in-frame clones and leaves some out. The repertoire includes under 90,000 clones, approximately 90% of them detected once, and about 0.63% sits in the top ten. With regard to this clone: The antigen is undetermined.

Study observations and caveats: Marrow from the recipient contained GvH clones, some of which had appeared first in ileum or blood. There was an association between peak levels of circulating GvH clones and early post-transplant HvG declines.

The sequenced sample was PBMCs, obtained 98 days after intestinal transplantation. The TCR was taken from a human patient who received an intestinal transplant, so some T cells may come from the graft donor. V usage is TRBV30 and J usage is TRBJ1-5; 7 bases align to TRBD1. DNA for the CDR3: TGTGCCTGGGGGACAGATCAAAATCAGCCCCAGCATTTT. Encoded protein: CAWGTDQNQPQHF. Combining the CDR3 with reference TRBV30 and TRBJ1-5 gives the whole variable domain SQTIHQWPATLVQPVGSPLSLECTVEGTSNPNLYWYRQAAGRGLQLLFYSVGIGQISSEVPQNLSASRPQDRQFILSSKKLLLSDSGFYLCAWGTDQNQPQHFGDGTRLSIL.